The T cell receptor (beta chain) under discussion was sequenced for a study of regulatory T cells in long-lasting Graves disease. Study-level information: Treatment with antithyroid drugs for over 5 years, together with positive TSH receptor antibodies, meant persistent Graves' disease. Regarding the study as a whole: TRBV28, TRBJ1-2 and TRBJ2-5 were segments that persistent disease favored.

Arm-PCR with iRepertoire HTBI primers amplified the CDR3 regions for these TCR beta libraries. MiXCR was run by TCRdb on the multiplex PCR reads, yielding one entry per CDR3 protein. The profile covers about 660,000 distinct CDR3 sequences, with around 30% appearing a single time and under 50% taken by the ten largest. The sample holds many counts of this clonotype. Its specificity is not known. The time point: persistent/refractory GD, antithyroid drugs over 5 years with positive TRAb. From RNA extracted from PBMCs, the TCR library was made. Into tubes containing EDTA, nine milliliters of peripheral blood were drawn. CDR3 length equals 12 residues. V dropped 3 bases and J dropped 7 bases, with 9 bases sitting between them.

The rearrangement uses TRBV12-3 or TRBV12-4 and TRBJ1-2, with D unresolved. The receptor comes from a female donor with Graves disease. Source: peripheral blood mononuclear cells (PBMCs), taken when the disease was refractory, from a patient treated with antithyroid drugs. This CDR3 reads CASSFGGTGYTF. CDR3 nucleotides: TGTGCCAGCAGTTTCGGTGGTACTGGCTACACCTTC.